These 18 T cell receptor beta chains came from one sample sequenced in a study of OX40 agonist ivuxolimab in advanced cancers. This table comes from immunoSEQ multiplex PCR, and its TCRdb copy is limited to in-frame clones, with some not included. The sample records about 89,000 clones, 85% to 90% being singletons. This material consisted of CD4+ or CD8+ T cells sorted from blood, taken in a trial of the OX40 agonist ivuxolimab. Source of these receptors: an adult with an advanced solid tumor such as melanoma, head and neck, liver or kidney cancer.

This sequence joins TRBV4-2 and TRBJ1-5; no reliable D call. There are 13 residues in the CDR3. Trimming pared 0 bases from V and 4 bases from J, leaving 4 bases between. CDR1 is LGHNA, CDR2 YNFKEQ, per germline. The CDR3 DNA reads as TGTGCCAGCAGCCAAGATGGTAATCAGCCCCAGCATTTT. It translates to CASSQDGNQPQHF.

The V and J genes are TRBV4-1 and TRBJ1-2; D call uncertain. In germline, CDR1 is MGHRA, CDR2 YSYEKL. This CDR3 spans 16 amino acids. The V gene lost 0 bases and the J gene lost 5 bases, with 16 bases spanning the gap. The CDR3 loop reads CASSQEGQARRYGYTF. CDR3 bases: TGCGCCAGCAGCCAAGAAGGGCAGGCCAGGAGGTATGGCTACACCTTC.

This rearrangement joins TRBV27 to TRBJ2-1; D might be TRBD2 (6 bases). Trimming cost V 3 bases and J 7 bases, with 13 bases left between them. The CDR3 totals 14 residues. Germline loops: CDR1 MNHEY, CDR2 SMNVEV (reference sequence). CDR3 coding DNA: TGTGCCAGCAGTTTTGGCGGGAATTCTAATGAGCAGTTCTTC. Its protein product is CASSFGGNSNEQFF.

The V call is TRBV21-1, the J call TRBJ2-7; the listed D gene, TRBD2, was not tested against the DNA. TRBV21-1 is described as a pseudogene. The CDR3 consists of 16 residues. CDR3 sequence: CASISSSGMQAYEQYF. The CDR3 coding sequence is TGTGCCAGCATTTCATCTAGCGGGATGCAAGCCTACGAGCAGTACTTC.

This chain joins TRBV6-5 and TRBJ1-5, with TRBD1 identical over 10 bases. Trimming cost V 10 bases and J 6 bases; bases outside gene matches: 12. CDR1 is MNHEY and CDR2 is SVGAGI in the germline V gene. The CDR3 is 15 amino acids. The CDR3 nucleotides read TGTGCCACCAAGTCCTCCGGGACAGGGGTTCAGCCCCAGCATTTT. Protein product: CATKSSGTGVQPQHF.

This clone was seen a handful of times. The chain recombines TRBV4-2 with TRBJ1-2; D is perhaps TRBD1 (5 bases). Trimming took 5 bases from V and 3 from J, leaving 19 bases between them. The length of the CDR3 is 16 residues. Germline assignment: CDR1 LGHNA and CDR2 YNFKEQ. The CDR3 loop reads CASSRHARDGDYGYTF. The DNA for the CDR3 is TGTGCCAGCAGCAGACACGCTCGGGACGGTGACTATGGCTACACCTTC.

The CDR3 is CASSSGSNQPQHF. DNA for the CDR3: TGTGCCAGCAGTTCAGGGAGCAATCAGCCCCAGCATTTT. The genes are TRBV27 and TRBJ1-5, with a weak D call TRBD1 (5 bases). Trimming left V 4 bases short and J 1 base short, with 5 bases between. CDR1 is MNHEY, CDR2 SMNVEV, per germline (reference sequence). The CDR3 is 13 residues long.

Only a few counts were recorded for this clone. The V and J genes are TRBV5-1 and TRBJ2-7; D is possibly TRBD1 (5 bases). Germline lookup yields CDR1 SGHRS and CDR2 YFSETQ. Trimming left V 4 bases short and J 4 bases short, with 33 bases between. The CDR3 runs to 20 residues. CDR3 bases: TGCGCCAGCAGCAATGCAGGCTTGGATACAGGCTTGCGCAAAGCGTACGAGCAGTACTTC. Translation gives CASSNAGLDTGLRKAYEQYF.

The CDR3 sequence is CASSQGWTGRQFF. The CDR3 coding sequence is TGTGCCAGCAGCCAAGGTTGGACAGGCCGGCAGTTCTTC. The rearrangement links TRBV4-2 to TRBJ2-1; 7 positions match TRBD1. CDR1 and CDR2 from the germline V gene are LGHNA and YNFKEQ. This CDR3 region has 13 residues. The V and J ends lost 1 base and 12 bases, in that order; junction bases with no gene match: 6.

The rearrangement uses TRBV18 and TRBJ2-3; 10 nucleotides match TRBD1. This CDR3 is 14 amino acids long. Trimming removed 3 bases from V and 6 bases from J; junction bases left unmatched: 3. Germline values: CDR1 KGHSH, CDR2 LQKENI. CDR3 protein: CASSPMGQGDTQYF. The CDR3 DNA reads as TGTGCCAGCTCACCGATGGGACAGGGGGATACGCAGTATTTT.

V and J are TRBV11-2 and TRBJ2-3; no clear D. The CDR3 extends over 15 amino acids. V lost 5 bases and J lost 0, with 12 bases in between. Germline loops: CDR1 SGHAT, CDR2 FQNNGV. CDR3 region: CASSPRFASTDTQYF. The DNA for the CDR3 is TGTGCCAGCAGCCCGCGTTTTGCTAGCACAGATACGCAGTATTTT. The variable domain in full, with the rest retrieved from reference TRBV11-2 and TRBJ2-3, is EAGVAQSPRYKIIEKRQSVAFWCNPISGHATLYWYQQILGQGPKLLIQFQNNGVVDDSQLPKDRFSAERLKGVDSTLKIQPAKLEDSAVYLCASSPRFASTDTQYFGPGTRLTVL.

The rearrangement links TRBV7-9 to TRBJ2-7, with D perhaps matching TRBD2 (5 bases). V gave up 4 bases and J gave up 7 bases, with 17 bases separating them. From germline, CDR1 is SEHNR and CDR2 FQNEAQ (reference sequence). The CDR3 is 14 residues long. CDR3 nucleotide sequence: TGTGCCAGCAGCTCCCCCGGGAACCTTAGGGAGCAGTACTTC. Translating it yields CASSSPGNLREQYF.

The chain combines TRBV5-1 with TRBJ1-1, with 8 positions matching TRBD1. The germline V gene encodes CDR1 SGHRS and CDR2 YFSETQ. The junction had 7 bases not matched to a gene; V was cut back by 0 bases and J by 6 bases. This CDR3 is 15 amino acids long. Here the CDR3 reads CASSLVYRGIAEAFF. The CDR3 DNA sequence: TGCGCCAGCAGCTTGGTATACAGGGGGATCGCTGAAGCTTTCTTT.

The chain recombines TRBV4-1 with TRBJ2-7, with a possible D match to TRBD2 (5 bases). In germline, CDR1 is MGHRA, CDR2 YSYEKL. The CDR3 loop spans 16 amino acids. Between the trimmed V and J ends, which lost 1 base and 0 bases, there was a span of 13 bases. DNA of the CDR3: TGCGCCAGCAGCCAAGTTTTAGCGACCCCCTCCTACGAGCAGTACTTC. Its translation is CASSQVLATPSYEQYF.

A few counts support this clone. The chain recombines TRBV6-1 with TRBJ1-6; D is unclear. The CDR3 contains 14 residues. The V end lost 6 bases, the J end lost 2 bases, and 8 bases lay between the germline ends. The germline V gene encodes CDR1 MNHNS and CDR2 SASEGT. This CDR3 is CASSTGPYNSPLHF. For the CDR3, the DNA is TGTGCCAGCAGCACCGGGCCCTATAATTCACCCCTCCACTTT.

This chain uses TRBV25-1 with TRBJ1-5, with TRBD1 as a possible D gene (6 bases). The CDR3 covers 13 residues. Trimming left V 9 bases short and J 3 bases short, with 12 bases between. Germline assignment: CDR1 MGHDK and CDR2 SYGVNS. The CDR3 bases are TGTGCCAGACTGGGGGGGGCCAATCAGCCCCAGCATTTT. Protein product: CARLGGANQPQHF.

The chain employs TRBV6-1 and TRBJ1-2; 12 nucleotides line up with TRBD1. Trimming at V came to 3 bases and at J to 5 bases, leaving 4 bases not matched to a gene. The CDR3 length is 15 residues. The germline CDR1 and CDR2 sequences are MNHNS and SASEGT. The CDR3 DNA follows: TGTGCCAGCAGTGAGGGACAGGGGGCTGCATATGGCTACACCTTC. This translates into CASSEGQGAAYGYTF.

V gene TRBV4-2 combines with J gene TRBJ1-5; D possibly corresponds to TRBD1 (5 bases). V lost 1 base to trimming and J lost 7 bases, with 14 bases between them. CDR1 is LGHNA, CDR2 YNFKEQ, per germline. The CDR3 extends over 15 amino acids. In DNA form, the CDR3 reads TGTGCCAGCAGCCAAGGCGCGGGGCCGGGGCAGCCCCAGCATTTT. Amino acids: CASSQGAGPGQPQHF.